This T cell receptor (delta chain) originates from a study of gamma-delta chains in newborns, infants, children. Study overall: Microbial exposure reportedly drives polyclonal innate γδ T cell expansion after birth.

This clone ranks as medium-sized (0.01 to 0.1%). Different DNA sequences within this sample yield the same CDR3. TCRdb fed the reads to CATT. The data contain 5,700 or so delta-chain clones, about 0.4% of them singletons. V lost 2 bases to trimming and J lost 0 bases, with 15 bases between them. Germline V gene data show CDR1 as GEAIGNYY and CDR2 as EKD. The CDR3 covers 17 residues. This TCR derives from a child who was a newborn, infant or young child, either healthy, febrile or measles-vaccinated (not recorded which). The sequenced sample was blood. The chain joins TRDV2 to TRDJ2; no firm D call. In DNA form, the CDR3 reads TGTGCCTGTGACAAGGTGGGAGGGAGCCCTTTGACAGCACAACTCTTCTTT. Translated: CACDKVGGSPLTAQLFF.